The 18 T cell receptor beta chains given below trace back to one sample, sequenced in a study of Ad26.COV2.S vaccination and SARS-CoV-2 variants. TCRdb's table, derived via immunoSEQ multiplex PCR, lists solely in-frame clones and lacks some. The sample shows some 300,000 clones, around four fifths of them seen only once. The sample's treatment: around 19 received Ad26.COV2.S at low or high dose, single or two shots; about 5 received placebo; per-sample allocation not given. Day 63 following the first vaccine or placebo injection was when the samples were taken. The sample was peripheral blood, taken in a trial of Ad26.COV2.S vaccine versus placebo. These receptor sequences come from a person aged 18-65 years who received the Ad26.COV2.S COVID-19 vaccine or a placebo.

The chain recombines TRBV4-2 with TRBJ2-7, with D uncertain. Germline CDR1 reads LGHNA; CDR2 reads YNFKEQ. V was shortened by 5 bases and J by 5 bases, with 13 bases between the two germline ends. The CDR3 loop spans 13 amino acids. CDR3: CASSGRVFDEQYF. For the CDR3, the DNA is TGTGCCAGCAGCGGCCGGGTGTTTGACGAGCAGTACTTC.

The chain has TRBV5-1 and TRBJ2-5; TRBD1 might be the D (5 bases). V dropped 4 bases and J dropped 5 bases, with 18 bases sitting between them. Germline CDR1 reads SGHRS; CDR2 reads YFSETQ. The CDR3 extends over 15 amino acids. The CDR3, as DNA: TGCGCCAGCAGCAGGGCGACAGCCACCGTGGAGACCCAGTACTTC. Its translation: CASSRATATVETQYF. The variable domain in full, with the rest retrieved from reference TRBV5-1 and TRBJ2-5, is KAGVTQTPRYLIKTRGQQVTLSCSPISGHRSVSWYQQTPGQGLQFLFEYFSETQRNKGNFPGRFSGRQFSNSRSEMNVSTLELGDSALYLCASSRATATVETQYFGPGTRLLVL.

V gene TRBV7-3 combines with J gene TRBJ2-1, with 12 bases matching TRBD2. V trimming: 2 bases; J trimming: 8 bases; junction bases outside the gene matches: 4. Germline-derived CDR1 and CDR2 are SGHTA and FQGTGA. The CDR3 runs 15 residues. The CDR3 protein is CASSLSTSGGDEQFF. DNA for the CDR3: TGTGCCAGCAGCTTATCGACTAGCGGGGGAGATGAGCAGTTCTTC.

The J gene is TRBJ1-6, the V gene TRBV11-3; no firm D call. Trimming left V 3 bases short and J 10 bases short, with 10 bases between. Per germline, CDR1 SGHNT and CDR2 YENEEA. CDR3 length equals 13 residues. CDR3 region: CASSLGQGSPLHF. The CDR3 DNA sequence: TGTGCCAGCAGCTTGGGTCAAGGGTCACCCCTCCACTTT.

This chain joins TRBV7-2 and TRBJ2-3; TRBD2 might be the D (7 bases). CDR1 and CDR2 from the germline V gene are SGHTA and FQGNSA. This CDR3 has 16 amino acids. Trimming took off 1 base at V and 5 bases at J, with 16 bases between the two ends. CDR3 sequence: CASSLVGGGPGDTQYF. In nucleotides, the CDR3 is TGTGCCAGCAGCTTAGTTGGGGGGGGGCCGGGAGATACGCAGTATTTT.

The chain carries TRBV7-3 and TRBJ2-2; D gene ambiguous. V dropped 3 bases and J dropped 1 base, with 18 bases sitting between them. The CDR3 length is 18 residues. Germline assignment: CDR1 SGHTA and CDR2 FQGTGA. The CDR3 coding sequence is TGTGCCAGCAGCTTGATTGCGACAAGGGAAGGGAACACCGGGGAGCTGTTTTTT. Translated, it gives CASSLIATREGNTGELFF.

The chain recombines TRBV12-3 or TRBV12-4 with TRBJ1-2; 8 bases are a match to TRBD1. V was clipped by 6 bases and J by 9 bases; unmatched bases: 3. This CDR3 is 11 amino acids long. CDR3 amino acids: CASSDRGRYTF. The CDR3 region has the DNA TGTGCCAGCAGCGACAGGGGCCGCTACACCTTC.

Written as DNA, the CDR3 is TGTGCCAGTAGCACGACCAGTAGCTCCTACGAGCAGTACTTC. It translates to CASSTTSSSYEQYF. The rearrangement links TRBV19 to TRBJ2-7; no clear D. The CDR3 is 14 amino acids. From germline, CDR1 is LNHDA and CDR2 SQIVND (reference sequence). V was pared by 6 bases and J by 0 bases, with 12 bases between.

The rearrangement joins TRBV5-4 to TRBJ2-7, with 9 positions matching TRBD1. Germline CDR1 and CDR2: SGHNT and YYREEE (reference sequence). The CDR3 is made up of 17 amino acids. Trimming removed 4 bases from V and 0 bases from J; junction bases left unmatched: 11. Written as DNA, the CDR3 is TGTGCCAGCAGCCACTTGAAGGGACAGGGTATCTCCTACGAGCAGTACTTC. Residues: CASSHLKGQGISYEQYF.

The table lists this clone with a few counts. The V call is TRBV20-1, the J call TRBJ2-5; D is undetermined. Germline V lookup: CDR1 DFQATT, CDR2 SNEGSKA (reference sequence). Trimming shortened V by 5 bases and J by 0 bases, and 4 bases separated the two germline ends. The CDR3 runs to 11 residues. The CDR3 region has the DNA TGCAGTGCTCAACACCAAGAGACCCAGTACTTC. Its translation: CSAQHQETQYF.

The chain recombines TRBV19 with TRBJ2-3, with 8 bases lining up with TRBD2. V shed 10 bases and J 0 bases; nucleotides not matched to a gene: 12. The CDR3 consists of 16 residues. CDR1 is LNHDA, CDR2 SQIVND, per germline (reference sequence). The CDR3 sequence: CATSPRGGPSTDTQYF. DNA of the CDR3: TGTGCCACCTCACCCCGGGGGGGCCCTAGCACAGATACGCAGTATTTT. Full variable domain (outside the CDR3, taken from reference TRBV19 and TRBJ2-3): DGGITQSPKYLFRKEGQNVTLSCEQNLNHDAMYWYRQDPGQGLRLIYYSQIVNDFQKGDIAEGYSVSREKKESFPLTVTSAQKNPTAFYLCATSPRGGPSTDTQYFGPGTRLTVL.

The V call is TRBV6-6, the J call TRBJ2-7, with a weak D call TRBD2 (5 bases). V shed 2 bases and J shed 1 base, with 9 bases lying between them. This CDR3 region has 14 residues. Germline V gives CDR1 MNHNY, CDR2 SVGAGI (reference sequence). The chain's CDR3 is CASSYGSISYEQYF. For the CDR3, the DNA is TGTGCCAGCAGTTACGGGAGCATTTCCTACGAGCAGTACTTC.

The chain combines TRBV5-1 with TRBJ2-1, with D uncertain. Germline CDR1 reads SGHRS; CDR2 reads YFSETQ. The V and J ends lost 4 bases and 7 bases respectively, with 9 bases between them. The length of the CDR3 is 12 residues. This chain's CDR3 is CASSPDRNEQFF. In DNA form, the CDR3 reads TGCGCCAGCAGCCCAGACCGGAATGAGCAGTTCTTC. Supplemented by reference TRBV5-1 and TRBJ2-1, the full variable domain reads KAGVTQTPRYLIKTRGQQVTLSCSPISGHRSVSWYQQTPGQGLQFLFEYFSETQRNKGNFPGRFSGRQFSNSRSEMNVSTLELGDSALYLCASSPDRNEQFFGPGTRLTVL.

The chain recombines TRBV27 with TRBJ2-5, with D possibly called TRBD1 or TRBD2 (6 bases each). The CDR3 length is 14 residues. Germline lookup yields CDR1 MNHEY and CDR2 SMNVEV (reference sequence). V gave up 8 bases and J gave up 5 bases, with 18 bases separating them. CDR3 bases: TGTGCCAGCGCTCTCTCCGGGGGCCCGGAGACCCAGTACTTC. Residues: CASALSGGPETQYF.

The rearrangement joins TRBV5-1 to TRBJ2-7, with 12 bases identical to TRBD2. After removal of 0 bases from V and 2 bases from J, the junction contained 9 bases not matched to a gene. Germline lookup yields CDR1 SGHRS and CDR2 YFSETQ. The CDR3 runs 18 residues. CDR3 nucleotide sequence: TGCGCCAGCAGCTTGGAGCCTAGCGGGGGGGCCATAGCCTACGAGCAGTACTTC. Translated, it gives CASSLEPSGGAIAYEQYF.

The chain employs TRBV6-1 and TRBJ1-3; D gene uncertain. The V end lost 1 base, the J end lost 0 bases, and 7 bases lay between the germline ends. The CDR3 totals 15 residues. The germline V gene encodes CDR1 MNHNS and CDR2 SASEGT. The CDR3 nucleotides read TGTGCCAGCAGTGAAGGGGATCTCTCTGGAAACACCATATATTTT. As protein: CASSEGDLSGNTIYF.

The chain couples TRBV27 to TRBJ2-1, with 14 positions matching TRBD2. Per germline, CDR1 MNHEY and CDR2 SMNVEV (reference sequence). The CDR3 spans 16 residues. Unmatched junction bases numbered 8, after V lost 5 bases and J lost 8 bases. Written as DNA, the CDR3 is TGTGCCAGCAGTCACCGACTAGCGGGGGGGATCGATGAGCAGTTCTTC. Protein product: CASSHRLAGGIDEQFF.

The chain uses TRBV7-9 and TRBJ2-2, with D possibly TRBD1 on 5 matching bases. CDR1 is SEHNR, CDR2 FQNEAQ, per germline (reference sequence). This CDR3 region has 18 residues. V gave up 1 base and J gave up 1 base, with 16 bases separating them. The CDR3 region is CASSLEGLGQGNTGELFF. The CDR3 coding sequence is TGTGCCAGCAGCTTAGAGGGTCTGGGGCAGGGGAACACCGGGGAGCTGTTTTTT.